This note documents a single T cell receptor beta chain sequence. This sample is drawn from a study of OX40 agonist ivuxolimab in advanced cancers. The repertoire was sequenced with immunoSEQ multiplex PCR; TCRdb's copy has only in-frame clones and lacks some. The sample has 60,000 to 80,000 clones; around 83% are singletons. V lost 2 bases and J 5 bases, leaving 7 bases between the germline ends. The germline V gene encodes CDR1 MNHNY and CDR2 SVGAGI (reference sequence). This CDR3 has 13 residues. The sample here was CD4+ or CD8+ T cells sorted from blood, taken in a trial of the OX40 agonist ivuxolimab. This TCR came from an adult with an advanced solid tumor such as melanoma, head and neck, liver or kidney cancer. This chain links TRBV6-6 with TRBJ2-1; the D is unclear. The CDR3 DNA sequence: TGTGCCAGCAGTTACGGGCAGGACAATGAGCAGTTCTTC. Amino acids: CASSYGQDNEQFF.